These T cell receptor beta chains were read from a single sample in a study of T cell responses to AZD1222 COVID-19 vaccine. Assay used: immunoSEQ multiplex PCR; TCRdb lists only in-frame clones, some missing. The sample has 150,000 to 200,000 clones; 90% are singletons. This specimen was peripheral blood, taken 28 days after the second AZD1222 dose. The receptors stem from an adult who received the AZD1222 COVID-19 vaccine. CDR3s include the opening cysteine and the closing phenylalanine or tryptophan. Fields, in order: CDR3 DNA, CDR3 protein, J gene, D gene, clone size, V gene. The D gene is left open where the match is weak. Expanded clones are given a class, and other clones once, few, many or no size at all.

TGTGCCAGCAGTTACCGCTCCAATGAAGCTTTCTTT | CASSYRSNEAFF | TRBJ1-1 | . | once | TRBV6-2/TRBV6-3
TGTGCCAGCAGCCAAGGCGGAGAGAATCAGCCCCAGCATTTT | CASSQGGENQPQHF | TRBJ1-5 | . | . | TRBV3-1/TRBV3-2
TGTGCCAGCAGTGAAATGGGCAGGGCCGGAAACACCATATATTTT | CASSEMGRAGNTIYF | TRBJ1-3 | . | . | TRBV2
TGTGCCAGCAGCTTAGAAGCAGGGGTCTACAATGAGCAGTTCTTC | CASSLEAGVYNEQFF | TRBJ2-1 | . | few | TRBV11-2
TGTGCCAGCAGCTTGCTCTTGACAGGGCCGGCCGAGCAGTACTTC | CASSLLLTGPAEQYF | TRBJ2-7 | TRBD1 | . | TRBV5-6
TGTGCCAGCAGCACACGGACTAGCGGGAGATCAGATACGCAGTATTTT | CASSTRTSGRSDTQYF | TRBJ2-3 | TRBD2 | . | TRBV7-2
TGTGCCACCTCGGGAGCTAGCACAGATACGCAGTATTTT | CATSGASTDTQYF | TRBJ2-3 | . | . | TRBV24-1
TGCGCCAGCAGCTTGGTTCGGACAGGGACTGAAAAACTGTTTTTT | CASSLVRTGTEKLFF | TRBJ1-4 | TRBD1 | . | TRBV5-1
TGTGCCTGGAGCGAGAATGAGCAGTTCTTC | CAWSENEQFF | TRBJ2-1 | . | . | TRBV30
TGTGCCAGCAGTTACGGGACTAGCGGGAGGGCCGGCTCCTACGAGCAGTACTTC | CASSYGTSGRAGSYEQYF | TRBJ2-7 | TRBD2 | many | TRBV6-2/TRBV6-3
TGTGCCAGCAGTTACAAGGGCTCCTATAATTCACCCCTCCACTTT | CASSYKGSYNSPLHF | TRBJ1-6 | . | . | TRBV6-5
TGCGCCAGCAGCTTCGGTCCCTCCAACACCGGGGAGCTGTTTTTT | CASSFGPSNTGELFF | TRBJ2-2 | . | . | TRBV5-1
TGTGCCAGCAAACAGGGAGGGTCCTATAATTCACCCCTCCACTTT | CASKQGGSYNSPLHF | TRBJ1-6 | . | . | TRBV6-5
TGCGCCAGCAGCCACCCGGACAGGGTTAATGAAAAACTGTTTTTT | CASSHPDRVNEKLFF | TRBJ1-4 | TRBD1 | . | TRBV4-1
TGTGCCAGCAGTTACTCAACCGGGACAGGGAGGGATGGCTACACCTTC | CASSYSTGTGRDGYTF | TRBJ1-2 | TRBD1 | . | TRBV6-5
TGTGCCAGCAGTGAAAGGGGGGGAGAATTCTACAATGAGCAGTTCTTC | CASSERGGEFYNEQFF | TRBJ2-1 | . | . | TRBV2
TGTGCCAGCAGCTCCGCCCGGGGAGGAAATGAAAAACTGTTTTTT | CASSSARGGNEKLFF | TRBJ1-4 | . | . | TRBV7-2
TGTGCCAGCATTATAAGCAGCGGCTACAATGAGCAGTTCTTC | CASIISSGYNEQFF | TRBJ2-1 | . | few | TRBV28
TGTGCCAGCAGTGGCGGGACTAGCACCGGGGAGCTGTTTTTT | CASSGGTSTGELFF | TRBJ2-2 | TRBD2 | . | TRBV6-4
TGTGCCAGCAGCTTTAGCCAGGGCTCCTACAATGAGCAGTTCTTC | CASSFSQGSYNEQFF | TRBJ2-1 | . | . | TRBV7-6
TGTGCCAGCAGCCACGTAGTTGGACAGGGGAGGGGAAATGAGCAGTTCTTC | CASSHVVGQGRGNEQFF | TRBJ2-1 | TRBD1 | . | TRBV14
TGCAGTGCTAGTACCATTGTCTACGAGCAGTACTTC | CSASTIVYEQYF | TRBJ2-7 | . | . | TRBV20-1
TGTGCCAGCAGCTTGATGAACTCACCCCTCCACTTT | CASSLMNSPLHF | TRBJ1-6 | . | . | TRBV11-2
TGTGCCAGCAGCGCACCCGGGACACCAAACTATGGCTACACCTTC | CASSAPGTPNYGYTF | TRBJ1-2 | . | . | TRBV5-4
TGTGCCAGCAGTTTAGGTTCGGGGAGTGGAAACACCATATATTTT | CASSLGSGSGNTIYF | TRBJ1-3 | . | . | TRBV28
TGTGCCAGCAGCTTAGGGGGGGCTCCCGAGCAGTACTTC | CASSLGGAPEQYF | TRBJ2-7 | . | . | TRBV7-2
TGTGCCAGCAGCTTCCCGGCGGGAGGCAATGAGCAGTTCTTC | CASSFPAGGNEQFF | TRBJ2-1 | TRBD2 | . | TRBV5-5
TGTGCCAGCAGCCCGAGACGGGGGTATAATTCACCCCTCCACTTT | CASSPRRGYNSPLHF | TRBJ1-6 | . | . | TRBV7-2
TGTGCCAGTAGTATAGTAAGGCTAGCGGTGGATTCGAACACCGGGGAGCTGTTTTTT | CASSIVRLAVDSNTGELFF | TRBJ2-2 | TRBD2 | . | TRBV19
TGTGCCAGCAGTGAGACCTCCCCCTCAAATGAAAAACTGTTTTTT | CASSETSPSNEKLFF | TRBJ1-4 | . | once | TRBV2
TGTGCCAGTAGTACCCAGGGGGCCGGGGAGCTGTTTTTT | CASSTQGAGELFF | TRBJ2-2 | TRBD1 | . | TRBV19
TGTGCCAGCAGGGCGAACACTGAAGCTTTCTTT | CASRANTEAFF | TRBJ1-1 | . | . | TRBV11-2
TGTGCCAGTAGTATGGGGGGGCTGAGTAGCAATCAGCCCCAGCATTTT | CASSMGGLSSNQPQHF | TRBJ1-5 | . | . | TRBV19
TGTGCCAGCTCACCCAACTTAATCGGACAGGGACAAAACATTCAGTACTTC | CASSPNLIGQGQNIQYF | TRBJ2-4 | TRBD1 | . | TRBV18
TGTGCCAGTAGGGGACAGGGGGGAGCGGACACTGAAGCTTTCTTT | CASRGQGGADTEAFF | TRBJ1-1 | TRBD1 | . | TRBV19
TGTGCCAGCCGGGGGTTCGATGAAGCTAACTATGGCTACACCTTC | CASRGFDEANYGYTF | TRBJ1-2 | . | . | TRBV7-9
TGTGCCAGCAGCCCCGTACAGGGGAACTATGGCTACACCTTC | CASSPVQGNYGYTF | TRBJ1-2 | TRBD1 | . | TRBV7-9
TGTGCCAGCAGCCTACAGGCCTCAACTAATGAAAAACTGTTTTTT | CASSLQASTNEKLFF | TRBJ1-4 | . | . | TRBV11-1
TGTGCCAGCAGGGGGACAGGGGGCGTGAACAATCAGCCCCAGCATTTT | CASRGTGGVNNQPQHF | TRBJ1-5 | TRBD1 | once | TRBV28
TGTGCCAGCAGTGAAGCGGACAGGGTCGTCGCGAACACCGGGGAGCTGTTTTTT | CASSEADRVVANTGELFF | TRBJ2-2 | TRBD1 | . | TRBV6-1
TGCGCCAGCAGCCAAGATAGCGAGGGGCTCCGATGGGGCTACACCTTC | CASSQDSEGLRWGYTF | TRBJ1-2 | . | . | TRBV4-1
TGCAGCGTTGATGAGGGACAGGGTTTCGGGGAGACCCAGTACTTC | CSVDEGQGFGETQYF | TRBJ2-5 | TRBD1 | . | TRBV29-1
TGTGCCAGCAGTGACTCAGGGGGCGTGGCAGAGACCCAGTACTTC | CASSDSGGVAETQYF | TRBJ2-5 | TRBD1 | . | TRBV6-5
TGTGCCAGCAGCGGGGACCCTAGCACAGATACGCAGTATTTT | CASSGDPSTDTQYF | TRBJ2-3 | . | . | TRBV28
TGTGCCTGGGGGCTCCCAGCGGGAGGTGCTAACAATGAGCAGTTCTTC | CAWGLPAGGANNEQFF | TRBJ2-1 | TRBD2 | . | TRBV30
TGTGCCAGCAGTTACTCGGGTCAATGGAACACCATATATTTT | CASSYSGQWNTIYF | TRBJ1-3 | . | . | TRBV6-5
TGTGCCAGCAGCTTAGCTAGCGGGATCTCCACCGGGGAGCTGTTTTTT | CASSLASGISTGELFF | TRBJ2-2 | TRBD2 | . | TRBV11-3
TGTGCCAGCAGAGTGGACAGGGGGTGGGAGACCCAGTACTTC | CASRVDRGWETQYF | TRBJ2-5 | TRBD1 | . | TRBV2
TGTGCCAGCCTTGACAGGGCGGCTGGAAACACCATATATTTT | CASLDRAAGNTIYF | TRBJ1-3 | TRBD1 | . | TRBV6-5
TGTGCCTGGAGTGGAGGGGCAGGGAAGTATGGCTACACCTTC | CAWSGGAGKYGYTF | TRBJ1-2 | . | few | TRBV30
TGTGCCAGCTCACCACCTGTTGGGTCAGAGACCCAGTACTTC | CASSPPVGSETQYF | TRBJ2-5 | . | . | TRBV18
TGCAGCGTTGTCACTAGCGGGAGGGCCGATGAGACCCAGTACTTC | CSVVTSGRADETQYF | TRBJ2-5 | TRBD2 | once | TRBV29-1
TGTGCCAGCAGCTCCCAGGCTACCAATCAGCCCCAGCATTTT | CASSSQATNQPQHF | TRBJ1-5 | . | once | TRBV7-9
TGTGCCAGCAGCCAAGGAGCCGCCCAGTACTTC | CASSQGAAQYF | TRBJ2-7 | . | . | TRBV3-1/TRBV3-2
TGTGCCAGCAGCCTTCAGGGACTAAATTCACCCCTCCACTTT | CASSLQGLNSPLHF | TRBJ1-6 | . | . | TRBV2
TGTGCCAGCAGGGGATATGATGGGGGTGGCTACACCTTC | CASRGYDGGGYTF | TRBJ1-2 | . | . | TRBV6-5